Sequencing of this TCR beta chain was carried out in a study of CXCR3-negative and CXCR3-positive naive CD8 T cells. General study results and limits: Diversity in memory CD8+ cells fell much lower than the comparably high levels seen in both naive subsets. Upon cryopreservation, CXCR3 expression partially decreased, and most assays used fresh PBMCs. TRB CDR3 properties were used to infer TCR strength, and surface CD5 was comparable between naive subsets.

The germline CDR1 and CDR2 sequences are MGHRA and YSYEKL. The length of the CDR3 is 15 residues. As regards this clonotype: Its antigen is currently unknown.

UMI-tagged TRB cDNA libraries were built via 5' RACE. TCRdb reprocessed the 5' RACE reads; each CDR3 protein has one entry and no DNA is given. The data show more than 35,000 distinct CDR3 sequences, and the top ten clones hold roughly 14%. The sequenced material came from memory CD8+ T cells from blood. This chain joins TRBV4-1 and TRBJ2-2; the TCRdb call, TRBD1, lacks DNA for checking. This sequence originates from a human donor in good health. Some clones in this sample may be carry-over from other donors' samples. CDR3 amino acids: CASAQGGLPTGELFF.